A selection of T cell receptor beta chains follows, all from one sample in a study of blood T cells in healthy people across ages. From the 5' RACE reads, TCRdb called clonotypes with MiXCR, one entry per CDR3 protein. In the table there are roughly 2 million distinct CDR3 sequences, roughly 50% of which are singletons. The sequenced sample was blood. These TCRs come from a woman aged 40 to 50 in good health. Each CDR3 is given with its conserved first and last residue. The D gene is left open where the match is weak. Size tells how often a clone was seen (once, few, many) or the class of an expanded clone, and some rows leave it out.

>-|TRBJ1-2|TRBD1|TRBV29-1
CSVGGQGLDNGGFGYTF
TGCAGCGTTGGGGGACAGGGGTTAGACAATGGGGGCTTCGGCTACACCTTC
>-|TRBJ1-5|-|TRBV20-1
CSARDLIALNQPQHF
TGCAGTGCTAGAGATCTAATAGCCCTCAATCAGCCCCAGCATTTT
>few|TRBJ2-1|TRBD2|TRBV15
CATSTLAGTNEQFF
TGTGCCACCAGCACACTAGCGGGGACCAATGAGCAGTTCTTC
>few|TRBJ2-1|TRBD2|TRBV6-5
CASGPSGGNEQFF
TGTGCCAGCGGGCCTAGCGGGGGGAATGAGCAGTTCTTC
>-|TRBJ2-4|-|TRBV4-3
CASSQDIQGGELYF
TGCGCCAGCAGCCAAGATATACAGGGTGGCGAGCTGTACTTC
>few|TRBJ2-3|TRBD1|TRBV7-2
CASSQPGQIMADTQYF
TGTGCCAGCAGCCAACCGGGACAGATTATGGCAGATACGCAGTATTTT
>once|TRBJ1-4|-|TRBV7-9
CASSRGEGGNEKLFF
TGTGCCAGCAGCCGCGGCGAGGGAGGGAATGAAAAACTGTTTTTT
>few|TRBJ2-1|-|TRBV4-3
CASSPDTAYNEQFF
TGCGCCAGCAGCCCCGATACAGCCTACAATGAGCAGTTCTTC
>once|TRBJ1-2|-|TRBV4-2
CASSQEASLYGYTF
TGTGCCAGCAGCCAAGAGGCCAGTCTCTATGGCTACACCTTC
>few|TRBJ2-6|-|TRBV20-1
CSARDLRSGANVLTF
TGCAGTGCTAGGGATCTTCGCTCTGGGGCCAACGTCCTGACTTTC
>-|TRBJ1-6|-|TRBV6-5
CASSYFRGVLHF
TGTGCCAGCAGTTACTTCCGGGGAGTCCTCCACTTT
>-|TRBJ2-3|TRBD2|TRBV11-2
CASSSSSGGDRDTQYF
TGTGCCAGCAGCTCGAGTAGCGGGGGGGACCGAGATACGCAGTATTTT
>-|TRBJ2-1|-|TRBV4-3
CASSLGRGWENEQFF
TGCGCCAGCAGCCTTGGAAGGGGTTGGGAGAATGAGCAGTTCTTC
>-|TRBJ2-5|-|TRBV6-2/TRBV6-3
CASGERGRLTQETQYF
TGTGCCAGCGGGGAGAGGGGCCGTTTGACCCAAGAGACCCAGTACTTC
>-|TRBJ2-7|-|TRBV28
CASSSRGSLDYEQYF
TGTGCCAGCAGTTCCCGGGGAAGCCTCGACTACGAGCAGTACTTC
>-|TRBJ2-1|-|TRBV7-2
CASSTESTYEQFF
TGTGCCAGCAGCACAGAGTCGACATATGAGCAGTTCTTC
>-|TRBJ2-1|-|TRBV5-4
CASSKHTGFNEQFF
TGTGCCAGCAGCAAACACACAGGGTTCAATGAGCAGTTCTTC
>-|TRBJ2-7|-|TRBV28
CASSFTSPGKIYEQYF
TGTGCCAGCAGCTTTACCTCCCCCGGGAAGATCTACGAGCAGTACTTC
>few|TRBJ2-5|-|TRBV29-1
CSALDPVWGTQYF
TGCAGCGCCTTGGACCCTGTCTGGGGGACCCAGTACTTC
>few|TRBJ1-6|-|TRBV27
CASSRSAQTHNSPLHF
TGTGCCAGCAGTCGGTCGGCGCAGACTCATAATTCACCCCTCCACTTT
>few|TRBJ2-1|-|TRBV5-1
CASSLVIGNNEQFF
TGCGCCAGCAGCTTGGTTATAGGGAACAATGAGCAGTTCTTC
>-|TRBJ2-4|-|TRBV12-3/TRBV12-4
CASNIGTPVAKNIQYF
TGTGCCAGCAATATCGGGACCCCGGTGGCCAAAAACATTCAGTACTTC
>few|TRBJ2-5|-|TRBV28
CASSGYQPGEQYF
TGTGCCAGCAGTGGATACCAGCCCGGGGAGCAGTACTTC
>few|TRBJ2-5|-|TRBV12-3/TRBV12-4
CASSLAGTERQYF
TGTGCCAGCAGTTTAGCGGGAACCGAGAGGCAGTACTTC
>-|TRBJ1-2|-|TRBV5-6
CASSGGQQSRCGYTF
TGTGCCAGCAGTGGCGGACAGCAATCCCGTTGCGGCTACACCTTC
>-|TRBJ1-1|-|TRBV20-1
CSARMAQGWDTEAFF
TGCAGTGCTAGAATGGCCCAGGGGTGGGACACTGAAGCTTTCTTT
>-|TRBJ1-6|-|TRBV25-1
CASRGDAYNSPLHF
TGTGCCAGCAGGGGGGACGCCTATAATTCACCCCTCCACTTT
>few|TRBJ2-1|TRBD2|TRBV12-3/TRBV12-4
CASRQTSGYYNEQFF
TGTGCCAGCCGACAGACTAGCGGGTATTACAATGAGCAGTTCTTC
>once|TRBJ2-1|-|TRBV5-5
CASSLSGDGYNEQFF
TGTGCCAGCAGCTTGAGTGGGGATGGCTACAATGAGCAGTTCTTC
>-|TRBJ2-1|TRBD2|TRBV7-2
CASSLEVHPERGFYYNEQFF
TGTGCCAGCAGCTTAGAGGTTCATCCGGAGCGGGGGTTCTACTACAATGAGCAGTTCTTC
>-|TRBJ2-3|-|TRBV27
CASSLTSLRVTQYF
TGTGCCAGCAGTTTAACTAGCCTCCGGGTTACGCAGTATTTT
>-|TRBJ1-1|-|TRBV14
CASSPYGPRTEAFF
TGTGCCAGCAGCCCGTACGGGCCAAGGACTGAAGCTTTCTTT
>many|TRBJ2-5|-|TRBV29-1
CSLRDGQETQYF
TGCAGCCTTCGGGACGGCCAAGAGACCCAGTACTTC
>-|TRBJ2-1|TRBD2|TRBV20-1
CSAILAADYNEQFF
TGCAGTGCTATCCTAGCGGCGGATTACAATGAGCAGTTCTTC
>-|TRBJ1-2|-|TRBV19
CASSPIDGANYGYTF
TGTGCCAGTAGCCCAATAGACGGCGCTAACTATGGCTACACCTTC
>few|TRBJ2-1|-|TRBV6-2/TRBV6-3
CASSVAAVWITYNEQFF
TGTGCCAGCAGCGTAGCCGCGGTTTGGATCACCTACAATGAGCAGTTCTTC
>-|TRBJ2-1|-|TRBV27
CASSPFSPPVADTYNEQFF
TGTGCCAGCAGTCCCTTTTCTCCTCCCGTCGCGGATACCTACAATGAGCAGTTCTTC
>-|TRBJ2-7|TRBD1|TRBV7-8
CASRSDRGREQYF
TGTGCCAGCAGATCCGACAGGGGGCGGGAGCAGTACTTC
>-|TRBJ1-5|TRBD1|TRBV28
CASSMRDRLALNGQPQHF
TGTGCCAGCAGTATGCGGGACAGGCTGGCGCTAAATGGACAGCCCCAGCATTTT
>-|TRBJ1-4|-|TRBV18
CASSEQGGREKLFF
TGTGCCAGCTCCGAACAGGGAGGTCGTGAAAAACTGTTTTTT
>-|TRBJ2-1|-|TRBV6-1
CASSYTARSDEQFF
TGTGCCAGCAGCTATACCGCTAGATCTGATGAGCAGTTCTTC
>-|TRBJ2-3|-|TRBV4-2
CASSQATGNTDTQYF
TGTGCCAGCAGCCAAGCTACGGGAAACACAGATACGCAGTATTTT
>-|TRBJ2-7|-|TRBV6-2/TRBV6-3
CASSDYKTHYEQYF
TGTGCCAGCAGTGACTATAAGACCCATTACGAGCAGTACTTC
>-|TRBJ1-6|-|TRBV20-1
CSARDALPNSPLHF
TGCAGTGCTAGAGATGCATTACCTAATTCACCCCTCCACTTT
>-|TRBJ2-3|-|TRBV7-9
CASSPTETADTQYF
TGTGCCAGCAGCCCTACCGAGACAGCAGATACGCAGTATTTT
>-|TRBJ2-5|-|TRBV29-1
CSVQQETQYF
TGCAGCGTGCAGCAAGAGACCCAGTACTTC
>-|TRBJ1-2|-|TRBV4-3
CASSQDSPSFYGYTF
TGCGCCAGCAGCCAAGATTCCCCCAGTTTCTATGGCTACACCTTC
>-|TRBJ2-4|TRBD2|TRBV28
CASSLLAGGRNIQYF
TGTGCCAGCAGTCTTCTAGCGGGGGGTAGAAACATTCAGTACTTC
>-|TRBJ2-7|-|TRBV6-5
CASSPLVTSPYEQYF
TGTGCCAGCAGTCCGCTAGTCACGTCCCCCTACGAGCAGTACTTC
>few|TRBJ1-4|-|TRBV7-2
CASSTSFGEKLFF
TGTGCCAGCAGCACATCCTTCGGGGAAAAACTGTTTTTT
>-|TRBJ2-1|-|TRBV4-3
CASSQDRGGRDEQFF
TGCGCCAGCAGCCAAGATCGGGGCGGTAGAGATGAGCAGTTCTTC
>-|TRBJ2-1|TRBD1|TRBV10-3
CAIRGQGETQFF
TGTGCCATCAGGGGGCAGGGGGAGACCCAGTTCTTC
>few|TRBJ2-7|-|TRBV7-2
CASSVIPGRDSYEQYF
TGTGCCAGCAGCGTTATCCCGGGCAGGGACTCCTACGAGCAGTACTTC
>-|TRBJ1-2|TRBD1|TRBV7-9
CASSYTTGGARGYTF
TGTGCCAGCAGCTATACCACAGGGGGGGCAAGAGGCTACACCTTC
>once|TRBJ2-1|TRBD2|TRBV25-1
CASSESGAGGRVRNEQFF
TGTGCCAGCAGTGAATCGGGTGCGGGGGGGCGGGTTCGCAATGAGCAGTTCTTC
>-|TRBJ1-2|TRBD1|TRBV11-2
CASSFDRAGGYTF
TGTGCCAGCAGCTTTGACAGGGCGGGCGGCTACACCTTC
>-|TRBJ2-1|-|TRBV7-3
CASSLGPVHEQFF
TGTGCCAGCAGCTTAGGACCGGTCCATGAGCAGTTCTTC